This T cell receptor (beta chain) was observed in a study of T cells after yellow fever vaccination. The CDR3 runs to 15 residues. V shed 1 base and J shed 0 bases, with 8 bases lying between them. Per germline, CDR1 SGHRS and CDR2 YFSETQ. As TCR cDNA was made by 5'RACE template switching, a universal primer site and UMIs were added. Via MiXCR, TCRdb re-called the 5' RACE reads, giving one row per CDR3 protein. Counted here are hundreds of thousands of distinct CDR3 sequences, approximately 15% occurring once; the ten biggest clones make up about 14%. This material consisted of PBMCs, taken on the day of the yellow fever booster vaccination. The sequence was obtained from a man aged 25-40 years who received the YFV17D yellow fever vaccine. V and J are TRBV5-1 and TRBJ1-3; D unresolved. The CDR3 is CASSLSASSGNTIYF. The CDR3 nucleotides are TGCGCCAGCAGCTTGTCGGCTTCCTCTGGAAACACCATATATTTT.